The next 11 T cell receptor beta chains were all read from a single sample in a study of beta chain features in type 1 diabetes (dated by TCRdb to 2017 to 2018). What the research found in general, with its limitations: A moderate but significant shortening of TCRB CDR3 length was observed in type 1 diabetes patients in all four CD4+ subsets.

Antigen specificity for these receptors is unknown. Receptor libraries were prepared by the immunoSEQ multiplex PCR assay. The entire amount of isolated RNA was reverse transcribed using the High Capacity cDNA Reverse Transcription Kit, so the sequenced TCRB transcripts were expressed ones. The immuneACCESS repertoire file appears here via TCRdb, limited to in-frame rearrangements. These files lack a portion of the clones; in checked studies, under half of the deficit traces to unresolved V genes, and the cause of the others is not known. The sample table records 150,000 to 200,000 clones; roughly 65% of these occur just once. The ten top clones hold 0.08% to 0.095% of the sample. Sequencing used naive CD4+ T cells from blood. The cell subset or site label, as the study defines it: true naive CD4+ T cells. These receptors all stem from a man aged 30 to 39 with type 1 diabetes.

The chain has TRBV4-2 and TRBJ2-3; D gene ambiguous. Trimming removed 3 bases at V and 2 bases at J, with 15 bases between. Germline loops: CDR1 LGHNA, CDR2 YNFKEQ. This CDR3 is 16 amino acids long. CDR3 residues: CASSQQVMGNTDTQYF. In DNA form, the CDR3 reads TGTGCCAGCAGCCAGCAGGTGATGGGGAACACAGATACGCAGTATTTT.

The chain has TRBV29-1 and TRBJ2-2; no clear D gene. This CDR3 spans 12 amino acids. Looked up from germline, CDR1 is SQVTM and CDR2 is ANQGSEA. Trimming took off 5 bases at V and 1 base at J, with 5 bases between the two ends. CDR3 amino acids: CSVFRNTGELFF. DNA for the CDR3: TGCAGCGTTTTCAGGAACACCGGGGAGCTGTTTTTT.

This clone was observed a handful of times. The V and J genes are TRBV27 and TRBJ2-5, with 8 bases aligning to TRBD2. Germline CDR1 MNHEY, CDR2 SMNVEV (reference sequence). The CDR3 is made up of 16 amino acids. J was trimmed by 2 bases and V by 4 bases; bases with no gene match: 9. The CDR3 nucleotides read TGTGCCAGCAGTTCGACGATCGGACTAGCTCAAGAGACCCAGTACTTC. Translation gives CASSSTIGLAQETQYF.

In this sample, this clone turned up a few times. The genes are TRBV4-3 and TRBJ1-6; possibly TRBD1 for D (5 bases). The germline gives CDR1 LGHNA, CDR2 YSLEER. V gave up 0 bases and J gave up 9 bases, with 9 bases separating them. The CDR3 contains 14 residues. CDR3 coding DNA: TGCGCCAGCAGCCAAGATAATGGGGGTTCACCCCTCCACTTT. Its translation is CASSQDNGGSPLHF.

This chain uses TRBV5-1 with TRBJ2-7; D ambiguous. The CDR3 is 11 residues long. Trimming pared 2 bases from V and 3 bases from J, leaving 3 bases between. Germline assignment: CDR1 SGHRS and CDR2 YFSETQ. The CDR3 loop is CASSFNYEQYF. DNA for the CDR3: TGCGCCAGCAGCTTTAACTACGAGCAGTACTTC.

In this sample, this clone turned up a few times. The J gene is TRBJ1-2, the V gene TRBV7-9; D gene uncertain. Per the germline V gene, CDR1 is SEHNR and CDR2 is FQNEAQ (reference sequence). The V gene lost 6 bases and the J gene lost 2 bases, with 16 bases spanning the gap. The CDR3 is 15 amino acids. CDR3 protein: CASRPRTGSNYGYTF. CDR3 bases: TGTGCCAGCAGGCCCAGGACTGGCAGCAACTATGGCTACACCTTC.

The chain is built from TRBV29-1 and TRBJ1-2; TRBD1 matches at 11 bases. Germline V CDR1 and CDR2: SQVTM, ANQGSEA. The CDR3 contains 14 residues. The J segment lost 5 bases and the V segment lost 2 bases, leaving 4 bases of the junction unmatched. The CDR3 coding sequence is TGCAGCGTTGAAACCCGGGACAGGGGGTATGGCTACACCTTC. Translated, it gives CSVETRDRGYGYTF.

The chain recombines TRBV9 with TRBJ1-3; no clear D gene. The germline CDR1 and CDR2 sequences are SGDLS and YYNGEE. Trimming shortened V by 7 bases and J by 7 bases, and 18 bases separated the two germline ends. There are 14 residues in the CDR3. CDR3 sequence reads: CASGKRGFGNTIYF. The CDR3 DNA reads TGTGCCAGCGGAAAAAGAGGTTTTGGGAACACCATATATTTT.

This clone has only a few counts. The chain employs TRBV7-2 and TRBJ2-2, with D hard to call. Germline lookup yields CDR1 SGHTA and CDR2 FQGNSA. The CDR3 is 15 residues long. The V gene lost 5 bases and the J gene lost 1 base, with 11 bases spanning the gap. CDR3 nucleotides: TGTGCCAGCAGCCCCTGGACGGTGAACACCGGGGAGCTGTTTTTT. Translating it yields CASSPWTVNTGELFF. The entire variable domain, with the rest obtained from reference TRBV7-2 and TRBJ2-2, is as follows: GAGVSQSPSNKVTEKGKDVELRCDPISGHTALYWYRQSLGQGLEFLIYFQGNSAPDKSGLPSDRFSAERTGGSVSTLTIQRTQQEDSAVYLCASSPWTVNTGELFFGEGSRLTVL.

V usage is TRBV2 and J usage is TRBJ2-6; D is uncertain. CDR1 SNHLY and CDR2 FYNNEI come from the germline V gene. This CDR3 contains 17 residues. V was pared by 6 bases and J by 0 bases, with 15 bases between. In DNA form, the CDR3 reads TGTGCCAGCAGGCTTCTCATTGCGGCCTCTGGGGCCAACGTCCTGACTTTC. Amino acids: CASRLLIAASGANVLTF.

The chain combines TRBV4-3 with TRBJ1-4, with 7 nucleotides matching TRBD1. This CDR3 region has 15 residues. V gave up 4 bases and J gave up 7 bases; unmatched junction bases: 9. Germline V gives CDR1 LGHNA, CDR2 YSLEER. The CDR3 protein is CASSPTGANGEKLFF. CDR3 nucleotide sequence: TGCGCCAGCAGCCCCACAGGGGCCAACGGTGAAAAACTGTTTTTT.